The 10 T cell receptor beta chains reported below all come from one sample, sequenced in a study of T cell repertoires in cytomegalovirus infection. TCRdb re-called the reads with MiXCR, one entry per CDR3 protein. The top ten clones hold more than 20% of a sample with approximately 500,000 distinct CDR3 sequences, 16% of them seen once. The sequenced material came from CD8+ T cells from PBMCs. The receptors stem from a human donor in good health (CMV status not recorded). Some clones in this sample may be carry-over from other donors' samples.

This clonotype was counted at least ten times. The V and J genes are TRBV5-5 and TRBJ1-5, with D uncertain. This CDR3 is 15 amino acids long. Germline CDR1 is SGHKS and CDR2 is YYEKEE (reference sequence). Between the trimmed V and J ends, which lost 0 bases and 1 base, there was a span of 8 bases. The CDR3: CASSLEGQSNQPQHF. The CDR3 DNA follows: TGTGCCAGCAGCTTGGAGGGTCAGAGCAATCAGCCCCAGCATTTT.

This clonotype was counted many times. The rearrangement links TRBV7-9 to TRBJ2-3, with 13 bases aligning to TRBD2. This CDR3 has 17 amino acids. CDR1 is SEHNR and CDR2 is FQNEAQ in the germline V gene (reference sequence). The junction had 7 bases not matched to a gene; V was cut back by 5 bases and J by 2 bases. The CDR3 reads CASSVWGLAGHTDTQYF. The CDR3 DNA is TGTGCCAGCAGCGTCTGGGGACTAGCGGGGCACACAGATACGCAGTATTTT. Full variable domain (outside the CDR3, taken from reference TRBV7-9 and TRBJ2-3): DTGVSQNPRHKITKRGQNVTFRCDPISEHNRLYWYRQTLGQGPEFLTYFQNEAQLEKSRLLSDRFSAERPKGSFSTLEIQRTEQGDSAMYLCASSVWGLAGHTDTQYFGPGTRLTVL.

This clonotype was observed many times. The chain carries TRBV7-2 and TRBJ2-7; 8 bases match TRBD2. CDR1 is SGHTA, CDR2 FQGNSA, per germline. This CDR3 spans 14 amino acids. Germline trimming cut 0 bases from V and 4 bases from J; bases unmatched to any gene: 2. For the CDR3, the DNA is TGTGCCAGCAGCTTAGCCGGGGGGGGTTACGAGCAGTACTTC. It translates to CASSLAGGGYEQYF.

DNA of the CDR3: TGTGCCAGCAGCCAACGAGGGACAGCTGACTCTGGAAACACCATATATTTT. It specifies CASSQRGTADSGNTIYF. V is TRBV14 and J is TRBJ1-3; the match to TRBD1 covers 7 bases. Germline V gives CDR1 SGHDN, CDR2 FVKESK. The V gene end was trimmed by 2 bases and the J gene end by 0 bases; junction bases not matched to a gene: 7. This CDR3 region has 17 residues.

This clonotype was detected many times. The chain carries TRBV7-6 and TRBJ2-7; D unresolved. V shed 3 bases and J shed 6 bases, with 12 bases lying between them. The germline V gene encodes CDR1 SGHVS and CDR2 FNYEAQ. This CDR3 is built from 13 residues. The CDR3 here is CASSLSEPLEQYF. The CDR3 DNA follows: TGTGCCAGCAGCTTGTCGGAACCCCTCGAGCAGTACTTC. The full variable domain, its missing parts supplied by reference TRBV7-6 and TRBJ2-7, is GAGVSQSPRYKVTKRGQDVALRCDPISGHVSLYWYRQALGQGPEFLTYFNYEAQQDKSGLPNDRFSAERPEGSISTLTIQRTEQRDSAMYRCASSLSEPLEQYFGPGTRLTVT.

This clonotype was picked up many times. This sequence joins TRBV7-9 and TRBJ1-2; 7 nucleotides align to TRBD1. Germline CDR1 reads SEHNR; CDR2 reads FQNEAQ (reference sequence). The CDR3 spans 16 residues. V dropped 4 bases and J dropped 0; count of bases not matched to a gene: 8. CDR3 in DNA: TGTGCCAGCAGCTCCAGCGACAGGGCTCCTAACTATGGCTACACCTTC. It is translated as CASSSSDRAPNYGYTF.

This clonotype was picked up many times. The chain couples TRBV6-6 to TRBJ1-2; tentative D call: TRBD1 (6 bases). Germline CDR1 reads MNHNY; CDR2 reads SVGAGI (reference sequence). The germline V and J ends were trimmed by 5 bases and 2 bases, with 18 bases remaining between them. This CDR3 has 16 residues. The CDR3 nucleotides read TGTGCCAGCAGTCTGGGGGGGGAAGGGACAAACTATGGCTACACCTTC. It yields the protein CASSLGGEGTNYGYTF.

This chain uses TRBV9 with TRBJ1-1; D is undetermined. Germline values: CDR1 SGDLS, CDR2 YYNGEE. The length of the CDR3 is 13 residues. Trimming took 2 bases from V and 3 from J, leaving 8 bases between them. Here the CDR3 reads CASSVDGDTEAFF. Here the CDR3 DNA reads TGTGCCAGCAGCGTCGACGGCGACACTGAAGCTTTCTTT. Full variable domain (remainder filled in from reference TRBV9 and TRBJ1-1): DSGVTQTPKHLITATGQRVTLRCSPRSGDLSVYWYQQSLDQGLQFLIQYYNGEERAKGNILERFSAQQFPDLHSELNLSSLELGDSALYFCASSVDGDTEAFFGQGTRLTVV.

This clonotype appeared many times. This chain connects TRBV5-4 to TRBJ2-3; 11 bases map to TRBD1. In germline, CDR1 is SGHNT, CDR2 YYREEE (reference sequence). The CDR3 is made up of 15 amino acids. V was clipped by 6 bases and J by 2 bases; unmatched bases: 5. Here the CDR3 DNA reads TGTGCCAGCATCACGGACAGGGGGCTCACAGATACGCAGTATTTT. It yields the protein CASITDRGLTDTQYF.

The chain has TRBV6-1 and TRBJ2-5, with TRBD1 matching 7 bases. Germline V CDR1 and CDR2: MNHNS, SASEGT. The V segment lost 3 bases and the J segment 2 bases; nucleotides outside the gene matches: 6. The length of the CDR3 is 15 residues. This CDR3 reads CASSDRGQYQETQYF. The CDR3 DNA follows: TGTGCCAGCAGTGATAGGGGACAGTATCAAGAGACCCAGTACTTC.